This T cell receptor (beta chain) was recorded in a study of blood T cells in healthy people across ages. The use of a sample-barcoded 5' primer and a J-beta primer mix characterized a second PCR of 7 to 11 cycles. TCRdb used MiXCR to reprocess the 5' RACE reads, holding one entry per CDR3 protein. The table lists just under 750,000 distinct CDR3 sequences, about 20% of them singletons. Germline V lookup: CDR1 LGHDT, CDR2 YNNKEL (reference sequence). The CDR3 is 16 residues long. In its sample, this clonotype was seen a few times. The study recruited healthy Caucasian donors from Russia who were aged about 6 to 90.

The chain has TRBV3-1 and TRBJ2-7; tentative D call: TRBD1 (5 bases). The DNA end is more similar to TRBJ2-1, so the J call may be wrong. The sample was blood. The sequence came from an older man in good health. The CDR3, as DNA: TGTGCCAGCAGCCAAAGAGTGTTCCAGGGATACAATGAGCAGTTCTTC. Translation: CASSQRVFQGYNEQFF.